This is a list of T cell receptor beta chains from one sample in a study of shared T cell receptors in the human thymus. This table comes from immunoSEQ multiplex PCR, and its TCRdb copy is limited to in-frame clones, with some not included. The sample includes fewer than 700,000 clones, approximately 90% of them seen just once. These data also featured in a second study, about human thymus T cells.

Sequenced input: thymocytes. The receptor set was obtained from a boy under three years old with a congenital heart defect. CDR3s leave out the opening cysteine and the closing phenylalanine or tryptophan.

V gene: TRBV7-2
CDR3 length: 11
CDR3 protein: ASSLTASYEQY

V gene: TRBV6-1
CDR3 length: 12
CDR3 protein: ASSGPGATYEQY

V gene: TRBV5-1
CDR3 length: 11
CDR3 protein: AYRGVSGNTIY

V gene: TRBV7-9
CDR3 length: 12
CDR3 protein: ASSVARNTGELF

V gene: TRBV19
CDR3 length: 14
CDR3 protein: ASSAGTGQTNYGYT

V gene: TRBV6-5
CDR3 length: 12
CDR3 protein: ASSRRTGAIEQY

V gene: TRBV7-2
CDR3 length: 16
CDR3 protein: ASSFRRGLAGVEDTQY

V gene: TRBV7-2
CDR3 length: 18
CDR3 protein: ASSLARGATQKDYVHEQY

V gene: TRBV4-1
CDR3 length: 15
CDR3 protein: ASSQVLAGGQGSEQF

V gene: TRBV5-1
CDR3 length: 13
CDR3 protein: ASSLNSGSEYEQY

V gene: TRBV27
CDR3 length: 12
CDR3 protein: ASSPTMGTDTQY